This T cell receptor beta chain derives from a study of T cell responses to AZD1222 COVID-19 vaccine. Sequencing used immunoSEQ multiplex PCR; TCRdb keeps in-frame clones, though not all of them. The sample carries some 100,000 clones, 90% to 95% recorded once. V was trimmed by 2 bases and J by 2 bases, leaving 16 bases between them. CDR3 length: 16 residues. Germline CDR1 MNHEY, CDR2 SVGEGT. This material consisted of peripheral blood, taken on day 0 of AZD1222 vaccination. J is TRBJ2-7 and V is TRBV6-2 or TRBV6-3, with D possibly matching TRBD2 (7 bases). This sequence originates from an adult in good health. DNA for the CDR3: TGTGCCAGCAGTTACGGAGGGGGGGGCCCCCCCTACGAGCAGTACTTC. It encodes CASSYGGGGPPYEQYF.